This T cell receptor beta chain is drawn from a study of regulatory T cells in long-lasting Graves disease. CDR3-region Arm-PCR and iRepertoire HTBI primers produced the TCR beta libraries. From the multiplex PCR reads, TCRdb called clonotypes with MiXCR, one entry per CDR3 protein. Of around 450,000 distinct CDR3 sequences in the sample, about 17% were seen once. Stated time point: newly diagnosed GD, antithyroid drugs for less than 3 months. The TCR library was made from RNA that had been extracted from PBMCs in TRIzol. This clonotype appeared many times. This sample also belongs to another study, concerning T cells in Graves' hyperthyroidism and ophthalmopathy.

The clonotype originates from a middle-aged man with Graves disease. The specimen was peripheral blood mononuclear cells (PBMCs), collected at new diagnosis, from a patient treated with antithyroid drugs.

CDR3 amino acids: CASRRAGTDNNEQFF. The DNA of the CDR3 is TGTGCCAGCCGCCGCGCCGGGACAGACAACAATGAGCAGTTCTTC. The chain is built from TRBV2 and TRBJ2-1, with TRBD1 identical over 7 bases. Germline CDR1 SNHLY, CDR2 FYNNEI. J gave up 5 bases and V 8 bases, and 12 bases lay outside the gene matches. The CDR3 extends over 15 amino acids.